What follows is one T cell receptor (beta chain) and its context. The data derive from a study of shared clonotypes between healthy human individuals. Germline V gives CDR1 SGHNT, CDR2 YYREEE (reference sequence). With 5 bases clipped from V and 0 bases from J, the junction kept 4 bases outside the gene matches. This CDR3 has 14 amino acids. Profiled with immunoSEQ multiplex PCR; TCRdb holds only in-frame clones, not every one. The sample includes a few million clones, approximately 90% of them seen just once. The origin of this receptor is a man in his late teens or twenties in good health. This chain connects TRBV5-4 to TRBJ2-7; 8 bases match TRBD2. The sequencing sample was made of naive CD4+ T cells sorted from blood. Regarding subset: CD45RA+ positively selected. DNA for the CDR3: TGTGCCAGCAGTTTGACTAGCGACTCCTACGAGCAGTACTTC. Encoded protein: CASSLTSDSYEQYF.